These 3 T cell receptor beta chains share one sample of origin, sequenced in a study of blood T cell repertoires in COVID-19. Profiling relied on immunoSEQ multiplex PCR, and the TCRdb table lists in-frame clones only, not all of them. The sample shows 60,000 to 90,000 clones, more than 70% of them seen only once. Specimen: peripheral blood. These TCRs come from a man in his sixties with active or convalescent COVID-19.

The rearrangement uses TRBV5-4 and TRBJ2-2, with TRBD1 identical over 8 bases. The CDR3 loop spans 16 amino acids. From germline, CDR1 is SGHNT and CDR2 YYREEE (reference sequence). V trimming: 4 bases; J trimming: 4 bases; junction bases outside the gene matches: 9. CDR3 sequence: CASSRGGQDTTGELFF. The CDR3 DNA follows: TGTGCCAGCAGCCGTGGGGGACAGGACACCACCGGGGAGCTGTTTTTT.

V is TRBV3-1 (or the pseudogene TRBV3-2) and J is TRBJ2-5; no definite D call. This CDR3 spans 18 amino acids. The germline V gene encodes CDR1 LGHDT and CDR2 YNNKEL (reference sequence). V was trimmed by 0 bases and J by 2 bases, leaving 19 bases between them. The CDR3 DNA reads TGTGCCAGCAGCCAAGACTCCACTCCTACCCGAATTCAAGAGACCCAGTACTTC. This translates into CASSQDSTPTRIQETQYF.

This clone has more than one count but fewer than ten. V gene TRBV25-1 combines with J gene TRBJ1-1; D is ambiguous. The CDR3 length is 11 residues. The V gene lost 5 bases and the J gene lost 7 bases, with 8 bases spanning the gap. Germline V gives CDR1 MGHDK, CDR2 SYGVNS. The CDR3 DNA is TGTGCCAGCAGTAAGACATTTGAAGCTTTCTTT. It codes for CASSKTFEAFF.